The TCR beta chain under discussion was sequenced for a study of blood T cell repertoires in COVID-19. Study summary: Sample material is recorded as cDNA or gDNA derived from T cells, B-cell-depleted T cells, or PBMCs.

This CDR3 has 18 amino acids. J gave up 0 bases and V 8 bases, and 15 bases lay outside the gene matches. CDR1 and CDR2 (germline): MDHEN, SYDVKM. Sequencing used immunoSEQ multiplex PCR; TCRdb keeps in-frame clones, though not all of them. The data hold tens of thousands of clones, with roughly 84% observed a single time. The table lists this clone with a few counts. V is TRBV28 and J is TRBJ2-1; TRBD1 agrees at 8 bases. The sequence came from a human donor in a cohort sampled during active COVID-19. The donor label of this sample is uncertain. Sequenced input: peripheral blood. The CDR3 region is CASLRILGQVDSYNEQFF. The CDR3 DNA follows: TGTGCCAGCCTTCGGATTTTGGGACAGGTGGACTCCTACAATGAGCAGTTCTTC.